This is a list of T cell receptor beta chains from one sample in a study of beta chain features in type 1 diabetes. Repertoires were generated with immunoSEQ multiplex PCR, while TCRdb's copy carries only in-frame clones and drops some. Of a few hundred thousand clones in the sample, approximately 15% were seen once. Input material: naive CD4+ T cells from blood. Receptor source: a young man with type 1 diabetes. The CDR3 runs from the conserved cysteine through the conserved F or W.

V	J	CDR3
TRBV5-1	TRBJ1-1	CASSLETGALEAFF
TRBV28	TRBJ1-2	CASSKGDTGENYGYTF
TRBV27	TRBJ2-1	CASSLSRSGRANEQFF
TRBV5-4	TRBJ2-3	CASSSGLDGGTDTQYF
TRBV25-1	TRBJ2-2	CASRPGTYTGELFF
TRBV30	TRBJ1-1	CAWSGQDYTEAFF
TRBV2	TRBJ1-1	CASSEASINTEAFF
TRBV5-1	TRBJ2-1	CASSLGTSGLFGEQFF
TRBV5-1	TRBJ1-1	CASSLATGEGNTEAFF
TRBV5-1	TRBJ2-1	CASSMGLAVRNEQFF
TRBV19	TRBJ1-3	CASSPPGQWLSGNTIYF
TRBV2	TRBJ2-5	CASSGLGETQYF
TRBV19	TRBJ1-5	CASSGQGGDQPQHF
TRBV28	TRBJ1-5	CASIDTRDQPQHF
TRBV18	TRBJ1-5	CASSGAGLDQPQHF
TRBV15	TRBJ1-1	CATSSTGAVTEAFF
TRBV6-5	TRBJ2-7	CASSYSPRSSYEQYF
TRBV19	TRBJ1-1	CASSLPALNTEAFF
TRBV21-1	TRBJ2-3	CASSILVIPDTQYF
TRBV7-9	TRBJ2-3	CASSLSPSYSTDTQYF
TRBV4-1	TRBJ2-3	CASSSDRGSTDTQYF
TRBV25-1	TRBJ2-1	CASRPHGGRNNEQFF
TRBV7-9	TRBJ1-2	CASSLVGGAGYTF
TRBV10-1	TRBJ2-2	CASSRQTGELFF
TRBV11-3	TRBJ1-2	CASSPGVANYGYTF
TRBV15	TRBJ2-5	CATSRGGTAESQYF
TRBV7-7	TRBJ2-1	CASSLDGSRYNEQFF
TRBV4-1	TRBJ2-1	CASSRLAAFEEQFF
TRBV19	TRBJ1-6	CASSRRIGQLANSPLHF
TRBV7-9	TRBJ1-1	CASSLGVPGQGNTEAFF
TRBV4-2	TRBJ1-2	CASSQETGRNSYGYTF
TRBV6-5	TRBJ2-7	CASRMGTGGSYEQYF
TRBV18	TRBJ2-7	CASSPTDGPGEQYF
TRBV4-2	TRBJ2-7	CASSQAGTSGAAYEQYF
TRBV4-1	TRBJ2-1	CASSPIGLAGVSEQFF
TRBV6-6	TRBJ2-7	CASSYLGQGVNF
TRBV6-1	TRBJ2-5	CASRTGTAEETQYF
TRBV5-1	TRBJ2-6	CASSSPAGRDRLRSGANVLTF
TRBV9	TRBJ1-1	CASSVGPGGNTEAFF
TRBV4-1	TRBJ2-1	CASSQDEASGRRNEQFF
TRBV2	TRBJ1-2	CASSLNGGGYTF
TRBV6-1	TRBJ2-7	CASSPTGIGEQYF
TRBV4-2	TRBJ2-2	CASSPSPGELFF
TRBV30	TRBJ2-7	CAWSPGQGKDEQYF
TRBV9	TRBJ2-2	CASSVGPGGTGELFF
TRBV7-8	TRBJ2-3	CASSLVRGGTDTQYF
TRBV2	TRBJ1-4	CASSAGTANEKLFF
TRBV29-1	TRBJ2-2	CSVEVSGTRGTGELFF
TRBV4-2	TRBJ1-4	CASSQGLQGANEKLFF
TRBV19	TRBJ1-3	CASSIGGQPGNTIYF
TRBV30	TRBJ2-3	CAWSVHRDKGADTQYF
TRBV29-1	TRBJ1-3	CSVGLSSGNTIYF
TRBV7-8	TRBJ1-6	CASSLDRGPYNSPLHF
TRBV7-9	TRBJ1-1	CASSLSGAGGTEAFF
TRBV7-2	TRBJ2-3	CASSLGEGDTQYF
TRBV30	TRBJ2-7	CAYRGQGSYEQYF
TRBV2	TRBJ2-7	CASRPRGSSYEQYF
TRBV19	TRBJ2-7	CASMGPSYEQYF
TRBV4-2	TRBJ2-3	CASSQDRWTEKQYF
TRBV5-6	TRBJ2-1	CASSLPQTAYNEQFF